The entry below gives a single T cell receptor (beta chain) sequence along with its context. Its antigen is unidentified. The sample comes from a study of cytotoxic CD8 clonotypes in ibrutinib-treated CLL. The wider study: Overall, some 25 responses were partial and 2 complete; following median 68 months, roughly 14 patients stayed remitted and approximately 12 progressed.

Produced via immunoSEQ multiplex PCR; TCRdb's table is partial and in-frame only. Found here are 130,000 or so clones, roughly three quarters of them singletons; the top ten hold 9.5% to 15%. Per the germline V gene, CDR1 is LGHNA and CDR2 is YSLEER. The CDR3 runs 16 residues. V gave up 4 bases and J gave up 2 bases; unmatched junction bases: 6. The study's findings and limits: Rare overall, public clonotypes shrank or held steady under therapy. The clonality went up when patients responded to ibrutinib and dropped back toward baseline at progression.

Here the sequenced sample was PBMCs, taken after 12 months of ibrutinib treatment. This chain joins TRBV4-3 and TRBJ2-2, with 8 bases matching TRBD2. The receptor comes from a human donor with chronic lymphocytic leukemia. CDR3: CASSPRTSGNTGELFF. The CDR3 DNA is TGCGCCAGCAGCCCCCGCACTAGCGGAAACACCGGGGAGCTGTTTTTT.